What follows are 3 T cell receptor beta chains derived from one specimen sequenced in a study of OX40 agonist ivuxolimab in advanced cancers. Only in-frame clones appear in the TCRdb table, and some are missing; sequencing was by immunoSEQ multiplex PCR. The table lists about 77,000 clones, about 85% of them singletons. This specimen consisted of CD4+ or CD8+ T cells sorted from blood, obtained in a trial of the OX40 agonist ivuxolimab. These receptor sequences come from an adult with an advanced solid tumor such as melanoma, head and neck, liver or kidney cancer.

The rearrangement links TRBV19 to TRBJ2-7; TRBD1 matches at 9 bases. Germline CDR1 reads LNHDA; CDR2 reads SQIVND (reference sequence). Germline trimming cut 8 bases from V and 0 bases from J; bases unmatched to any gene: 8. This CDR3 region has 15 residues. CDR3 DNA sequence: TGTGCCAGTGCTCCCCAGGGACAGGGCTCCTACGAGCAGTACTTC. This codes for CASAPQGQGSYEQYF.

The genes are TRBV14 and TRBJ1-6; D possibly corresponds to TRBD1 (5 bases). The V and J ends lost 1 base and 0 bases respectively, with 10 bases between them. Germline CDR1 is SGHDN and CDR2 is FVKESK. The CDR3 sequence is 17 residues long. CDR3 loop: CASSQGQSSSYNSPLHF. CDR3 DNA sequence: TGTGCCAGCAGCCAAGGACAGAGCAGCTCCTATAATTCACCCCTCCACTTT.

This chain joins TRBV5-6 and TRBJ1-4; 10 bases are shared with TRBD1. Germline loops: CDR1 SGHDT, CDR2 YYEEEE. This CDR3 is built from 15 residues. With V trimmed by 0 bases and J by 8 bases, 4 bases remained unmatched. The chain's CDR3 is CASSLGQGAQEKLFF. In DNA, the CDR3 is TGTGCCAGCAGCTTGGGACAGGGGGCGCAAGAAAAACTGTTTTTT.